This TCR beta chain was profiled in a study of T cells after posttransplantation cyclophosphamide. Concerning this clone itself: Its antigen is unknown.

Broader study findings: After PTCy, TRB diversity resembled that of CNI/methotrexate controls. Tissue-infiltrating T cells from skin or gut overlapped little with blood T cells. Later post-transplant blood repertoires were often dominated by donor CD8+ memory clones.

Cyclophosphamide on days +3 and +4 followed busulfan-fludarabine conditioning and a marrow graft. Generated by immunoSEQ multiplex PCR, the TCRdb table keeps only in-frame clones and is missing some. The sample contains around 40,000 clones, about 90% of which appear only once. The V gene's germline CDR1 is WSHSY and CDR2 SAAADI. The J segment lost 0 bases and the V segment lost 4 bases, leaving 12 bases of the junction unmatched. The CDR3 runs to 18 residues. This sample comprised PBMCs, obtained 62 days after allogeneic stem cell transplant with posttransplant cyclophosphamide. This sequence originates from a male patient in his sixties who received an allogeneic stem cell transplant from a related donor and was CMV-positive. Among the T cells, some may be from the graft donor. The chain has TRBV10-2 and TRBJ1-5, with 7 bases identical to TRBD1. DNA for the CDR3: TGCGCCAGCAGTGCCGGGACAGCCGCCGGATATAGCAATCAGCCCCAGCATTTT. It yields the protein CASSAGTAAGYSNQPQHF.